A selection of T cell receptor beta chains follows, all from one sample in a study of regulatory T cells in long-lasting Graves disease. TCRdb re-called the multiplex PCR reads with MiXCR, one entry per CDR3 protein. This table holds around 500,000 distinct CDR3 sequences, around 13% found once. The sample was also linked to a second study, of T cells in Graves' hyperthyroidism and ophthalmopathy.

Sequenced material: peripheral blood mononuclear cells (PBMCs), taken at new diagnosis, from a patient treated with antithyroid drugs. The receptor set was obtained from a woman aged 25 to 39 with Graves disease. CDR3s include the opening cysteine and the closing phenylalanine or tryptophan. The D gene is left open where the match is weak. Some rows mark clone size as missing; the rest say once, few, many or name a class of expanded clone.

CDR3aa,CDR3nt,j_gene,d_gene,v_gene,abundance
CASSLGRVTGEKLFF,TGTGCCAGCAGCTTGGGCAGGGTGACGGGTGAAAAACTGTTTTTT,TRBJ1-4,NA,TRBV7-6,NA
CASSLLAGSQETQYF,TGTGCCAGCAGCTTGTTAGCGGGATCACAAGAGACCCAGTACTTC,TRBJ2-5,TRBD2,TRBV7-8,few
CSAVIPGGQYNEQFF,TGCAGTGCAGTGATTCCGGGGGGGCAATACAATGAGCAGTTCTTC,TRBJ2-1,TRBD2,TRBV20-1,many
CASSKYGGNEQFF,TGTGCCAGCAGTAAATACGGGGGAAATGAGCAGTTCTTC,TRBJ2-1,NA,TRBV2,many
CASSPQGEGGYTF,TGTGCCAGCAGCCCCCAGGGGGAGGGTGGCTACACCTTC,TRBJ1-2,TRBD1,TRBV7-9,NA
CASTTAGTGGTEAFF,TGTGCCAGCACCACCGCCGGGACAGGGGGCACTGAAGCTTTCTTT,TRBJ1-1,TRBD1,TRBV7-2,many
CASSPGGDEQFF,TGTGCCAGCAGTCCAGGGGGCGATGAGCAGTTCTTC,TRBJ2-1,TRBD1,TRBV6-2/TRBV6-3,NA
CASSTRELHPEAFF,TGTGCCAGTAGTACTCGAGAGCTACACCCTGAAGCTTTCTTT,TRBJ1-1,NA,TRBV19,many
CASSFTGGLQETQYF,TGTGCCAGCAGCTTTACAGGGGGCCTTCAAGAGACCCAGTACTTC,TRBJ2-5,TRBD1,TRBV5-5,many
CASSIGFSYEQYF,TGTGCCAGCAGTATTGGCTTCTCCTACGAGCAGTACTTC,TRBJ2-7,NA,TRBV12-3/TRBV12-4,many
CASSEASPRRVAETQYF,TGTGCCAGCAGTGAAGCGTCTCCCCGGCGGGTCGCGGAGACCCAGTACTTC,TRBJ2-5,NA,TRBV2,many